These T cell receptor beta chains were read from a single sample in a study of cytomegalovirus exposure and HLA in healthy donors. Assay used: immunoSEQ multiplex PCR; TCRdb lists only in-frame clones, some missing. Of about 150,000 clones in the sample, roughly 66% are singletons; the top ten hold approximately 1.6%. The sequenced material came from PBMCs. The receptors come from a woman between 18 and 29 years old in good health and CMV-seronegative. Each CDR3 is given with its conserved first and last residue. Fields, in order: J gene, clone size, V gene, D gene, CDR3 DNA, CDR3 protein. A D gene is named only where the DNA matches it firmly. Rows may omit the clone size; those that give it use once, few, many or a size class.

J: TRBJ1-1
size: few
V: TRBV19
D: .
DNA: TGTGCCAGCCGTTCGGAGGGGCCCACTGAAGCTTTCTTT
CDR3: CASRSEGPTEAFF

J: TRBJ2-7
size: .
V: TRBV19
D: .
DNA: TGTGCCAGTAGTATTAGCGTCCCCTCCTACGAGCAGTACTTC
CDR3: CASSISVPSYEQYF

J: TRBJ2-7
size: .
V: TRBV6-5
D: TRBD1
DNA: TGTGCCAGCAGTTACTCGGGGGACAGCTCCTACGAGCAGTACTTC
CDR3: CASSYSGDSSYEQYF

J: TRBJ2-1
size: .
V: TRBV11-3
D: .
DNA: TGTGCCAGCAGCCTAAGTTATCTCGGTGAGCAGTTCTTC
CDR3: CASSLSYLGEQFF

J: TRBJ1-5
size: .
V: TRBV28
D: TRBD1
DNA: TGTGCCACCGAGGGACAGGGTGGGAAGCCCCAGCATTTT
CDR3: CATEGQGGKPQHF

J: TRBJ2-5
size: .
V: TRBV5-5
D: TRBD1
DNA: TGTGCCAGCAGCTTACTGCAGGGGGTTGTGACCCAGTACTTC
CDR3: CASSLLQGVVTQYF

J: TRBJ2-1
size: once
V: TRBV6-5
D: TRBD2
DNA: TGTGCCAGCAGTCCCTCGGGAGGGCAGTATGAGCAGTTCTTC
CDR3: CASSPSGGQYEQFF

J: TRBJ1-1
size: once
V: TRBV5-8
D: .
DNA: TGTGCCAGCAGCTTGGCAGGGAACACTGAAGCTTTCTTT
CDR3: CASSLAGNTEAFF

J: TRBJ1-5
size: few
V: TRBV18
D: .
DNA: TGTGCCAGCTCACCAGAGTTTTATAGCAATCAGCCCCAGCATTTT
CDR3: CASSPEFYSNQPQHF

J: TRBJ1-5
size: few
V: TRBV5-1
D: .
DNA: TGCGCCAGCAGCTTGACAGGTTCCTATAGCAATCAGCCCCAGCATTTT
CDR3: CASSLTGSYSNQPQHF

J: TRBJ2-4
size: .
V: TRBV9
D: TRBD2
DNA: TGTGCCAGCAGCGTAGCGGGGGGTGCTAGTCAGTACTTC
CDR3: CASSVAGGASQYF

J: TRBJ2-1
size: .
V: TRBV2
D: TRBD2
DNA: TGTGCCAGCACCCTAGCGGGAGGGCGAGGCAATGAGCAGTTCTTC
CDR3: CASTLAGGRGNEQFF

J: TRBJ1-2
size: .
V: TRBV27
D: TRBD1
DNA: TGTGCCAGCAGTTTATCCGGACAGGGGGCGCGAGGCTACACCTTC
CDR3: CASSLSGQGARGYTF

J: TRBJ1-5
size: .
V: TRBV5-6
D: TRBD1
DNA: TGTGCCAGCAGCTTGGCCAATGGCAGGGGGCTCCAGCCCCAGCATTTT
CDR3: CASSLANGRGLQPQHF

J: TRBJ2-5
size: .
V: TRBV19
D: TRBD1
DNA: TGTGCCAGTAGTCCGGGACAGAGAAGAGGGGAGACCCAGTACTTC
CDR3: CASSPGQRRGETQYF

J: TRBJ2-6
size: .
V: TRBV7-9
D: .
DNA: TGTGCCAGCAGCGCCCAAGAGTACGGGACAGGGGCCAACGTCCTGACTTTC
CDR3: CASSAQEYGTGANVLTF

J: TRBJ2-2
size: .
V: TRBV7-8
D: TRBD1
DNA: TGTGCCAGCAGCCCGACAGGGGGAGACACCGGGGAGCTGTTTTTT
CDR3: CASSPTGGDTGELFF

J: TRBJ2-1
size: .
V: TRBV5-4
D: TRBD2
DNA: TGTGCCAGCAGCTGGGGTAGCGGGGCCTCCTACAATGAGCAGTTCTTC
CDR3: CASSWGSGASYNEQFF

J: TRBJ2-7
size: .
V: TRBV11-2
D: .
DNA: TGTGCCAGCAGCGTCCGATCGGGGGACGAGCAGTACTTC
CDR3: CASSVRSGDEQYF

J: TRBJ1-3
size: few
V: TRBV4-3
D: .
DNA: TGCGCCAGCAGCCGGACGGGGACTGGAAACACCATATATTTT
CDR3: CASSRTGTGNTIYF

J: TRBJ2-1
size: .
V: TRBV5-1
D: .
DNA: TGCGCCAGCAGCTTGAGAGAGGAAGGTGAGCAGTTCTTC
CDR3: CASSLREEGEQFF

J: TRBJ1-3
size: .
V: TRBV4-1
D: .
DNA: TGCGCCAGCAGCCCTATGGGAAACACCATATATTTT
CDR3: CASSPMGNTIYF

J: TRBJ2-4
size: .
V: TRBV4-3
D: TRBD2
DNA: TGCGCCAGCAGCCAAGATATAGTGGGACTAGTCAGCAAAAACATTCAGTACTTC
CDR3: CASSQDIVGLVSKNIQYF

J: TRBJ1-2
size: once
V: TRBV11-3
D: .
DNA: TGTGCCAGCAGCGCGCGAGGAGGCTACACCTTC
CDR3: CASSARGGYTF

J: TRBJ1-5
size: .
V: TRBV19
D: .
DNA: TGTGCCAGTAGTATGCCGCGCCATAGCAATCAGCCCCAGCATTTT
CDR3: CASSMPRHSNQPQHF

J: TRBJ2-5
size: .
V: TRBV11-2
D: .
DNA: TGTGCCAGCAGTCTCCCGAGGGAAGAGACCCAGTACTTC
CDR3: CASSLPREETQYF

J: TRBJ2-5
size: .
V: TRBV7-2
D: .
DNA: TGTGCCAGCAGCCCGGACTCAGGGACCCAGTACTTC
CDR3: CASSPDSGTQYF

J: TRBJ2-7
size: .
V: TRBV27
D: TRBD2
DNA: TGTGCCAGCAGTTTCGGCAGCGGGGGGGCGTACGAGCAGTACTTC
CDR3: CASSFGSGGAYEQYF

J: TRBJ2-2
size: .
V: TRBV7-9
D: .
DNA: TGTGCCAGCAGCTTACGACATAAGAACACCGGGGAGCTGTTTTTT
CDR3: CASSLRHKNTGELFF

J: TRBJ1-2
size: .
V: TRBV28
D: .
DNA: TGTGCCAGCAGCCAAACAGCTGTCTATGGCTACACCTTC
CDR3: CASSQTAVYGYTF

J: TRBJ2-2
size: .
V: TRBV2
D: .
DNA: TGTGCCAGCAGTGTGCTGGGACTGAACACCGGGGAGCTGTTTTTT
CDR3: CASSVLGLNTGELFF

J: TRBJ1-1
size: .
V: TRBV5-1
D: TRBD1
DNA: TGCGCCAGCAGCTTGCATCTAAGTCAGGGGGCGAACACTGAAGCTTTCTTT
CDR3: CASSLHLSQGANTEAFF

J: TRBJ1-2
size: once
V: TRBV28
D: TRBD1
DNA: TGTGCCAGCAGTCGACAGGGGCGAGATGGCTACACCTTC
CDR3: CASSRQGRDGYTF

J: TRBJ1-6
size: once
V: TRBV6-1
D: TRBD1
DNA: TGTGCCAGCAGTGTCATGGAACAGGGGGCGTATAATTCACCCCTCCACTTT
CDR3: CASSVMEQGAYNSPLHF

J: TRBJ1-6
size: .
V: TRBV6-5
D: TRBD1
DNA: TGTGCCAGCAAAGAAGGGGGCGGGAATTCACCCCTCCACTTT
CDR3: CASKEGGGNSPLHF

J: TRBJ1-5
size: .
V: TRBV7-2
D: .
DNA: TGTGCCAGCAGCTTAGGGTTGCAGGGGTCTAATCAGCCCCAGCATTTT
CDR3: CASSLGLQGSNQPQHF

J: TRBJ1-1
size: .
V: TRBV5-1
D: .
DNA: TGCGCCAGCAGCTTAGGAGATGGCGGGAACACTGAAGCTTTCTTT
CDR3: CASSLGDGGNTEAFF

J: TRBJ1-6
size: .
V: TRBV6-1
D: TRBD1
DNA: TGTGCCAGCAGTGAGACAGGGGCGTCTTCACCCCTCCACTTT
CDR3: CASSETGASSPLHF

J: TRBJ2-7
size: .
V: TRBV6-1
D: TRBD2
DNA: TGTGCCAGCAGTGAACTCGGGACTAGTTACGAGCAGTACTTC
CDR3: CASSELGTSYEQYF

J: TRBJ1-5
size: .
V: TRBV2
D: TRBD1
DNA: TGTGCCAGCAGTGAGGGGGTCGGGACAGGGATTTATCAGCCCCAGCATTTT
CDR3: CASSEGVGTGIYQPQHF

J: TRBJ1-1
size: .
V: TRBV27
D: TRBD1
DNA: TGTGCCAGCACCGGGACAGGGCGTCTCCGCCTGAACACTGAAGCTTTCTTT
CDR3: CASTGTGRLRLNTEAFF

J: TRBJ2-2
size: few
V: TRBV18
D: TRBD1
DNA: TGTGCCAGCTCCCCGACAGGGGACACCGGGGAGCTGTTTTTT
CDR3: CASSPTGDTGELFF

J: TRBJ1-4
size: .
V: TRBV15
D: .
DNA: TGTGCCACCAGCAGAGATGGAGGGGCGTCTAATGAAAAACTGTTTTTT
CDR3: CATSRDGGASNEKLFF

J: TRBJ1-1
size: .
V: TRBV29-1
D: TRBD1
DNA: TGCAGCGGGACAGGGGGAGGAAGAGCTTTCTTT
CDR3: CSGTGGGRAFF

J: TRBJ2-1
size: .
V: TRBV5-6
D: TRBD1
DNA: TGTGCCAGCAGCCGCAGGGGGCCCTACAATGAGCAGTTCTTC
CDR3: CASSRRGPYNEQFF

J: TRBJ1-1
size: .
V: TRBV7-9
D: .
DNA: TGTGCCAGCAGCCTATTCTCAGGGGACACTGAAGCTTTCTTT
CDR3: CASSLFSGDTEAFF

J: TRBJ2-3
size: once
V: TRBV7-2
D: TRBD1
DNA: TGTGCCAGCAGCCTACAGGGGCGAGGGCCAGATACGCAGTATTTT
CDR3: CASSLQGRGPDTQYF

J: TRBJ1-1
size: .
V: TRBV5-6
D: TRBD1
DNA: TGTGCCAGCAGCTATTACGCAGGGGGGCGGAACACTGAAGCTTTCTTT
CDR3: CASSYYAGGRNTEAFF

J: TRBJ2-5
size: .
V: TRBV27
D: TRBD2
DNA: TGTGCCAGCAGTTCGGGACTAGCGGGGGAAGAGACCCAGTACTTC
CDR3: CASSSGLAGEETQYF

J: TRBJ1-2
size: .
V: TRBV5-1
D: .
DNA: TGCGCCAGCAGCTTGGTAGGAGTTTTATCCTATGGCTACACCTTC
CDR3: CASSLVGVLSYGYTF

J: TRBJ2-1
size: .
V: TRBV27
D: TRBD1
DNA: TGTGCCAGCAGTTCCGGGACAGGGGGAACTAATGAGCAGTTCTTC
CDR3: CASSSGTGGTNEQFF

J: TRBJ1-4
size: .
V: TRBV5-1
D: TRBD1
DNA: TGCGCCAGCAGCCCGGACAGGGCTAATGAAAAACTGTTTTTT
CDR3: CASSPDRANEKLFF

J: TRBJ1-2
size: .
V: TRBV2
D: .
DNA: TGTGCCAGCAGTGACCGGGGAGTCTATGGCTACACCTTC
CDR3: CASSDRGVYGYTF